This entry describes one TCR beta chain. Trimming cost V 10 bases and J 2 bases; bases outside gene matches: 3. The germline gives CDR1 MNHNY, CDR2 SVGAGI (reference sequence). The CDR3 runs to 12 residues. The method was immunoSEQ multiplex PCR; TCRdb's version includes in-frame clones alone and lacks a portion of them. Seen here are over 350,000 clones, 88% observed once, and the top ten hold approximately 0.96%. Those who participated ranged in age from roughly 18 to 89 years and resided in under 25 US areas. The sample originates from a study of blood T cell repertoires in COVID-19. Study-level information: Nucleic acid was either cDNA or gDNA, and it came from T cells, B-cell-depleted T cells, or PBMCs.

The sample was PBMCs or T cells enriched from blood (not recorded which). The V gene is TRBV6-6, the J gene TRBJ1-2; 8 bases line up with TRBD1. The sequence came from a woman in her 30s with acute COVID-19. CDR3 in amino acids: CATDRGNYGYTF. CDR3 in DNA: TGTGCCACCGACAGGGGCAACTATGGCTACACCTTC.